This T cell receptor beta chain was sequenced during a study of T cell clonality in common variable immunodeficiency. For this clone: Antigen specificity is unknown. The CDR3 end lies 3 residues beyond the end of the read and is filled in from the germline J gene.

This CDR3 comprises 16 residues. Germline CDR1 is KGHSH and CDR2 is LQKENI. V shed 3 bases, J shed 2 bases, and the junction held 6 bases outside the gene matches. Sequencing was performed with immunoSEQ multiplex PCR; in TCRdb, only in-frame clones are kept and a portion is missing. Listed here are under 40,000 clones without any singletons, the top ten holding about 5%. Study conclusions and caveats: In common variable immunodeficiency, TCR beta chains reportedly carried fewer deletions and N-nucleotide insertions. Compared with healthy controls, CVID subjects showed increased TCRbeta clonality, mostly in about a third.

This receptor was taken from a human donor with common variable immunodeficiency. The chain uses TRBV18 and TRBJ2-7, with 11 bases lining up with TRBD2. The sample taken for sequencing was peripheral blood mononuclear cells. CDR3 protein: CASSPMASGGTYEQYF. CDR3 DNA, as far as it was read: TGTGCCAGCTCACCTATGGCTAGCGGGGGGACCTACGAG.